A single sample is the source of the 32 T cell receptor beta chains below, sequenced in a study of T cell changes during pregnancy in multiple sclerosis. Sequencing used immunoSEQ multiplex PCR; TCRdb keeps in-frame clones, though not all of them. Seen here are approximately 35,000 clones, 85% to 95% observed once, and the top ten hold 1.2%. The sample comprised PBMCs (not recorded whether the cells were cultured). The receptors were gathered from a female donor with multiple sclerosis, enrolled in a pregnancy study.

The chain couples TRBV11-2 to TRBJ1-3, with D possibly TRBD1 on 5 matching bases. The length of the CDR3 is 14 residues. V lost 3 bases and J lost 0, with 6 bases in between. Germline V gene data show CDR1 as SGHAT and CDR2 as FQNNGV. The DNA of the CDR3 is TGTGCCAGCAGCTTCGGGACCTCTGGAAACACCATATATTTT. The encoded protein is CASSFGTSGNTIYF.

The chain has TRBV2 and TRBJ2-3, with a tentative D call TRBD1 (6 bases). From germline, CDR1 is SNHLY and CDR2 FYNNEI. The V end lost 6 bases, the J end lost 4 bases, and 11 bases lay between the germline ends. The CDR3 loop spans 13 amino acids. CDR3 DNA sequence: TGTGCCAGCAGAACTACAGGGCCAGATACGCAGTATTTT. This gives the protein CASRTTGPDTQYF. The whole variable domain, filled in from reference TRBV2 and TRBJ2-3, reads EPEVTQTPSHQVTQMGQEVILRCVPISNHLYFYWYRQILGQKVEFLVSFYNNEISEKSEIFDDQFSVERPDGSNFTLKIRSTKLEDSAMYFCASRTTGPDTQYFGPGTRLTVL.

V is TRBV11-2 and J is TRBJ1-3; 7 bases agree with TRBD1. V lost 7 bases and J lost 1; bases outside the gene matches: 1. The CDR3 covers 13 residues. Germline CDR1 is SGHAT and CDR2 is FQNNGV. CDR3 nucleotides: TGTGCCAGCAAGGGGGCTTCTGGAAACACCATATATTTT. Its translation is CASKGASGNTIYF. The entire variable domain, with the rest obtained from reference TRBV11-2 and TRBJ1-3, is as follows: EAGVAQSPRYKIIEKRQSVAFWCNPISGHATLYWYQQILGQGPKLLIQFQNNGVVDDSQLPKDRFSAERLKGVDSTLKIQPAKLEDSAVYLCASKGASGNTIYFGEGSWLTVV.

The J gene is TRBJ1-1, the V gene TRBV19; a weak D match, TRBD1 (5 bases). This CDR3 contains 12 residues. In germline, CDR1 is LNHDA, CDR2 SQIVND (reference sequence). The V end was cut by 3 bases, the J end by 7 bases, with 9 bases between. The CDR3 loop reads CASSIQGIEAFF. The CDR3 coding sequence is TGTGCCAGTAGTATCCAGGGTATTGAAGCTTTCTTT. Full variable domain (missing parts from reference TRBV19 and TRBJ1-1): DGGITQSPKYLFRKEGQNVTLSCEQNLNHDAMYWYRQDPGQGLRLIYYSQIVNDFQKGDIAEGYSVSREKKESFPLTVTSAQKNPTAFYLCASSIQGIEAFFGQGTRLTVV.

The V and J genes are TRBV6-1 and TRBJ2-1; 8 bases agree with TRBD2. The germline gives CDR1 MNHNS, CDR2 SASEGT. CDR3 length: 13 residues. J was trimmed by 7 bases and V by 6 bases; bases with no gene match: 5. In nucleotides, the CDR3 is TGTGCCAGCAGAGTGGGACTAGTTAATGAGCAGTTCTTC. Encoded protein: CASRVGLVNEQFF.

This chain joins TRBV27 and TRBJ1-2; no definite D call. This CDR3 spans 14 amino acids. Germline V gene sequence: CDR1 MNHEY, CDR2 SMNVEV (reference sequence). The V end was cut by 3 bases, the J end by 10 bases, with 18 bases between. CDR3 in DNA: TGTGCCAGCAGTTTCGGAGGCAGGACGGACCCCTACACCTTC. Protein product: CASSFGGRTDPYTF.

CDR3 amino acids: CAWDRQGHEAFF. CDR3 DNA: TGTGCCTGGGACCGACAGGGACATGAAGCTTTCTTT. This chain uses TRBV30 with TRBJ1-1; 7 bases are shared with TRBD1. CDR1 and CDR2 (germline): GTSNPN, SVGIG (reference sequence). The CDR3 extends over 12 amino acids. J lost 7 bases, V lost 5 bases, and 7 bases had no gene match.

The rearrangement uses TRBV6-4 and TRBJ2-7; 8 nucleotides align to TRBD1. The CDR3 is made up of 13 amino acids. After removal of 6 bases from V and 6 bases from J, the junction contained 7 bases not matched to a gene. Germline V CDR1 and CDR2: MRHNA, SNTAGT. CDR3 bases: TGTGCCAGCAGCAGACAGGGGCAAGGCGAGCAGTACTTC. This encodes CASSRQGQGEQYF.

This chain joins TRBV6-5 and TRBJ2-3, with D perhaps matching TRBD2 (7 bases). This CDR3 is built from 15 residues. Trimming left V 0 bases short and J 6 bases short, with 13 bases between. The V gene's germline CDR1 is MNHEY and CDR2 SVGAGI. As DNA, the CDR3 is TGTGCCAGCAGTTACTCAGGGGGGGATTGGGATACGCAGTATTTT. This translates into CASSYSGGDWDTQYF.

The chain joins TRBV27 to TRBJ1-4; the D gene is possibly TRBD1 (6 bases). This CDR3 has 14 amino acids. V was shortened by 5 bases and J by 2 bases, with 9 bases between the two germline ends. Germline lookup yields CDR1 MNHEY and CDR2 SMNVEV (reference sequence). CDR3 DNA sequence: TGTGCCAGCAGTCTACAGGGTACTAATGAAAAACTGTTTTTT. The encoded protein is CASSLQGTNEKLFF. The full variable domain, its missing parts supplied by reference TRBV27 and TRBJ1-4, is EAQVTQNPRYLITVTGKKLTVTCSQNMNHEYMSWYRQDPGLGLRQIYYSMNVEVTDKGDVPEGYKVSRKEKRNFPLILESPSPNQTSLYFCASSLQGTNEKLFFGSGTQLSVL.

This rearrangement joins TRBV5-1 to TRBJ1-3, with 7 positions matching TRBD1. Germline CDR1 SGHRS, CDR2 YFSETQ. J lost 0 bases, V lost 4 bases, and 7 bases had no gene match. CDR3 length: 16 residues. CDR3 DNA: TGCGCCAGCAGCCCCCGGGACAGTAACTCTGGAAACACCATATATTTT. Its protein is CASSPRDSNSGNTIYF.

CDR3 in amino acids: CASSLTGGSYNEQFF. In nucleotides, the CDR3 is TGTGCCAGCAGCTTAACGGGAGGGTCCTACAATGAGCAGTTCTTC. The chain combines TRBV7-3 with TRBJ2-1; TRBD2 agrees at 7 bases. CDR3 size: 15 residues. The V and J ends lost 0 bases and 1 base, in that order; junction bases with no gene match: 0. Germline V gene data show CDR1 as SGHTA and CDR2 as FQGTGA.

This clone is a singleton in its sample. J is TRBJ2-3 and V is TRBV28; the match to TRBD2 covers 13 bases. CDR3 length: 21 residues. V gave up 3 bases and J gave up 5 bases; unmatched junction bases: 20. Germline V gene sequence: CDR1 MDHEN, CDR2 SYDVKM. The CDR3 here is CASSFSRFTSGRAFSVDTQYF. In DNA form, the CDR3 reads TGTGCCAGCAGTTTTTCTCGTTTCACTAGCGGGAGGGCCTTTTCGGTAGATACGCAGTATTTT.

For the CDR3, the DNA is TGTGCCATCGCTTGGGGGACAAGTAAAGAGACCCAGTACTTC. It translates to CAIAWGTSKETQYF. The chain joins TRBV6-1 to TRBJ2-5, with D possibly TRBD1 on 6 matching bases. CDR1 is MNHNS and CDR2 is SASEGT in the germline V gene. The CDR3 totals 14 residues. Trimming took off 10 bases at V and 3 bases at J, with 18 bases between the two ends.

The genes are TRBV21-1 and TRBJ2-3; the table's TRBD2 call for D was not verified on the DNA. TRBV21-1 is deemed a pseudogene. The CDR3 is 15 residues long. CDR3 loop: CASSKDRDFSDTQYF. The CDR3 DNA is TGTGCCAGCAGCAAAGACCGGGATTTTTCCGATACGCAGTATTTT.

The rearrangement joins TRBV29-1 to TRBJ2-7; perhaps TRBD1 as D (6 bases). CDR1 and CDR2 from the germline V gene are SQVTM and ANQGSEA. V was pared by 5 bases and J by 6 bases, with 14 bases between. The length of the CDR3 is 12 residues. This CDR3 reads CSVLRGSVEQYF. The CDR3 DNA reads as TGCAGCGTTCTAAGGGGGTCAGTCGAGCAGTACTTC.

This chain links TRBV5-4 with TRBJ2-5; D might be TRBD2 (6 bases). V was pared by 1 base and J by 3 bases, with 13 bases between. The CDR3 is made up of 15 amino acids. The V gene's germline CDR1 is SGHNT and CDR2 YYREEE (reference sequence). This chain's CDR3 is CASSLLGTLEETQYF. In DNA, the CDR3 is TGTGCCAGCAGCTTGCTCGGGACTCTCGAAGAGACCCAGTACTTC.

This clone was seen just once. V is TRBV18 and J is TRBJ1-1; D is perhaps TRBD1 (6 bases). Germline V gene data show CDR1 as KGHSH and CDR2 as LQKENI. The CDR3 is made up of 13 amino acids. V gave up 4 bases and J gave up 4 bases, with 10 bases separating them. CDR3 protein: CASSLGTPTEAFF. The CDR3 coding sequence is TGTGCCAGCTCACTCGGGACACCCACTGAAGCTTTCTTT.

This CDR3 reads CASSIVKGQGQDTQYF. CDR3 DNA: TGTGCCAGTAGTATAGTTAAGGGACAGGGACAAGATACGCAGTATTTT. The chain combines TRBV19 with TRBJ2-3; 9 bases are shared with TRBD1. Germline V gene lookup returns CDR1 LNHDA and CDR2 SQIVND (reference sequence). The CDR3 sequence is 16 residues long. After removal of 1 base from V and 5 bases from J, the junction contained 7 bases not matched to a gene.

The V and J genes are TRBV19 and TRBJ2-1; 14 bases match TRBD2. CDR1 and CDR2 (germline): LNHDA, SQIVND (reference sequence). CDR3 size: 17 residues. After removal of 0 bases from V and 7 bases from J, the junction contained 5 bases not matched to a gene. The CDR3 DNA reads TGTGCCAGTAGTATAGAAGCGGGACTAGCGGGAGCTAATGAGCAGTTCTTC. Encoded protein: CASSIEAGLAGANEQFF.

The chain combines TRBV5-6 with TRBJ2-7, with TRBD2 identical over 8 bases. There are 13 residues in the CDR3. Looked up from germline, CDR1 is SGHDT and CDR2 is YYEEEE. V gave up 4 bases and J gave up 5 bases; unmatched junction bases: 5. The DNA of the CDR3 is TGTGCCAGCAGCCCCGGGAGGGCACACGAGCAGTACTTC. Its translation: CASSPGRAHEQYF. The whole variable domain, remainder taken from reference TRBV5-6 and TRBJ2-7, is DAGVTQSPTHLIKTRGQQVTLRCSPKSGHDTVSWYQQALGQGPQFIFQYYEEEERQRGNFPDRFSGHQFPNYSSELNVNALLLGDSALYLCASSPGRAHEQYFGPGTRLTVT.

The CDR3 protein is CASSLAIDSGSSYEQYF. The CDR3 DNA sequence: TGTGCCAGCAGCTTAGCGATAGATAGCGGTAGCTCCTACGAGCAGTACTTC. The chain has TRBV7-9 and TRBJ2-7; D might be TRBD2 (6 bases). The germline gives CDR1 SEHNR, CDR2 FQNEAQ (reference sequence). This CDR3 is built from 17 residues. Trimming cost V 0 bases and J 0 bases, with 15 bases left between them.

The chain links TRBV27 to TRBJ1-2; D is uncertain. Trimming stripped 5 bases from V and 3 bases from J, with 10 bases between. Germline CDR1 and CDR2: MNHEY and SMNVEV (reference sequence). The CDR3 contains 13 residues. The DNA of the CDR3 is TGTGCCAGCAGTCCAGGACCCGACTATGGCTACACCTTC. The encoded protein is CASSPGPDYGYTF.

V gene TRBV6-1 combines with J gene TRBJ2-7; D possibly corresponds to TRBD1 (5 bases). The CDR3 spans 14 residues. Germline V gene sequence: CDR1 MNHNS, CDR2 SASEGT. With 9 bases removed from V and 3 bases from J, the gap between germline ends came to 18 bases. The CDR3 region has the DNA TGTGCCAGTCAACCACGGTCAGGGTTCTACGAGCAGTACTTC. Translated, it gives CASQPRSGFYEQYF.

This chain links TRBV12-5 with TRBJ2-7, with 7 bases fitting TRBD2. Germline V gives CDR1 LGHNT, CDR2 FRNRAP. The junction had 15 bases not matched to a gene; V was cut back by 6 bases and J by 4 bases. The CDR3 has 16 residues. CDR3 in amino acids: CASGRGTGTNLYEQYF. The DNA for the CDR3 is TGTGCTAGTGGCCGGGGGACCGGGACTAACCTATACGAGCAGTACTTC. Drawing the rest from reference TRBV12-5 and TRBJ2-7, the complete variable domain is DARVTQTPRHKVTEMGQEVTMRCQPILGHNTVFWYRQTMMQGLELLAYFRNRAPLDDSGMPKDRFSAEMPDATLATLKIQPSEPRDSAVYFCASGRGTGTNLYEQYFGPGTRLTVT.

V gene TRBV2 combines with J gene TRBJ1-5; TRBD1 agrees at 8 bases. CDR3 length: 13 residues. Germline V gene sequence: CDR1 SNHLY, CDR2 FYNNEI. The V gene end was trimmed by 6 bases and the J gene end by 7 bases; junction bases not matched to a gene: 5. The CDR3, as DNA: TGTGCCAGCAGCGGACAGGGAAACCAGCCCCAGCATTTT. Translating it yields CASSGQGNQPQHF.

This sequence joins TRBV5-4 and TRBJ2-1, with D tentatively TRBD2 (6 bases). CDR3 length: 18 amino acids. Germline CDR1 is SGHNT and CDR2 is YYREEE (reference sequence). V lost 0 bases and J lost 6, with 22 bases in between. The CDR3 sequence is CASSLGGTYGARINEQFF. CDR3 DNA sequence: TGTGCCAGCAGCTTGGGGGGGACTTACGGCGCCCGGATCAATGAGCAGTTCTTC.

This clone showed up just once. V gene TRBV5-1 combines with J gene TRBJ2-2; no clear D gene. This CDR3 spans 17 amino acids. Germline V gene data show CDR1 as SGHRS and CDR2 as YFSETQ. V lost 4 bases and J 5 bases, leaving 21 bases between the germline ends. This CDR3 is CASSDLGTVGTTGELFF. In nucleotides, the CDR3 is TGCGCCAGCAGCGATCTGGGAACGGTAGGAACAACCGGGGAGCTGTTTTTT.

This chain links TRBV7-2 with TRBJ2-7; no firm D call. Trimming removed 4 bases from V and 0 bases from J, with 4 bases in between. Germline V CDR1 and CDR2: SGHTA, FQGNSA. This CDR3 contains 12 residues. The CDR3 DNA follows: TGTGCCAGCAGCTCGAGCTCCTACGAGCAGTACTTC. It encodes CASSSSSYEQYF. The full variable domain, with the rest looked up from reference TRBV7-2 and TRBJ2-7, is GAGVSQSPSNKVTEKGKDVELRCDPISGHTALYWYRQSLGQGLEFLIYFQGNSAPDKSGLPSDRFSAERTGGSVSTLTIQRTQQEDSAVYLCASSSSSYEQYFGPGTRLTVT.

This clone has a single count. V gene TRBV6-5 combines with J gene TRBJ2-3; 12 bases agree with TRBD2. CDR3 length equals 15 residues. V was clipped by 6 bases and J by 4 bases; unmatched bases: 5. Germline loops: CDR1 MNHEY, CDR2 SVGAGI. CDR3 bases: TGTGCCAGCAGCTCGACTAGCGGGAGTGCAGATACGCAGTATTTT. It is translated as CASSSTSGSADTQYF.

J is TRBJ1-1 and V is TRBV27; D is perhaps TRBD1 (5 bases). The V end was cut by 5 bases, the J end by 0 bases, with 13 bases between. The CDR3 has 15 amino acids. Germline lookup yields CDR1 MNHEY and CDR2 SMNVEV (reference sequence). The CDR3 loop reads CASSPGRRMNTEAFF. The CDR3 nucleotides are TGTGCCAGCAGTCCGGGACGGCGCATGAACACTGAAGCTTTCTTT.

The rearrangement uses TRBV2 and TRBJ1-2, with 8 bases lining up with TRBD1. Per the germline V gene, CDR1 is SNHLY and CDR2 is FYNNEI. The V gene end was trimmed by 6 bases and the J gene end by 8 bases; junction bases not matched to a gene: 14. This CDR3 contains 15 residues. CDR3 nucleotides: TGTGCCAGCAGCCCTCAGGACAGGGTGGTTAGCGGCTACACCTTC. Translation: CASSPQDRVVSGYTF.